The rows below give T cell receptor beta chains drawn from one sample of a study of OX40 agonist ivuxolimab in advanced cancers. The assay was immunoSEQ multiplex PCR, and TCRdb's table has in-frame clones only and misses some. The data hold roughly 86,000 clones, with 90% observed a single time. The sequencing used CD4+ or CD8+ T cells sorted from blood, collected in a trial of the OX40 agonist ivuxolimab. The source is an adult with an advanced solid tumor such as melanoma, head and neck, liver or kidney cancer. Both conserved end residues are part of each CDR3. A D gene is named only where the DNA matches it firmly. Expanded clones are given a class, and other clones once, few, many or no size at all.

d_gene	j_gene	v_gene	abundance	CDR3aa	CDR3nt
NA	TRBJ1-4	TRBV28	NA	CASSSDGIATNEKLFF	TGTGCCAGCAGTTCGGACGGGATTGCAACTAATGAAAAACTGTTTTTT
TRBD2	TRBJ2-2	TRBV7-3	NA	CASSSTSGILGELFF	TGTGCCAGCAGCTCCACTAGCGGAATCCTCGGGGAGCTGTTTTTT
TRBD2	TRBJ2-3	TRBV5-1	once	CASSLEASGVTDTQYF	TGCGCCAGCAGCTTGGAGGCTAGCGGGGTCACAGATACGCAGTATTTT
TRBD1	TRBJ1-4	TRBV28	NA	CASSLAGTGGEKLFF	TGTGCCAGCAGTCTAGCCGGGACAGGGGGAGAAAAACTGTTTTTT
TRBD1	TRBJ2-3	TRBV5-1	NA	CASSKHPGQGETQYF	TGCGCCAGCAGCAAGCACCCGGGACAGGGGGAAACGCAGTATTTT
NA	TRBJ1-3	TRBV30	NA	CAWSANGRNTIYF	TGTGCCTGGTCGGCAAACGGGAGAAACACCATATATTTT
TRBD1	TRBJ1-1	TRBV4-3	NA	CASSQDSNRGRGSDTEAFF	TGCGCCAGCAGCCAAGATAGTAACAGGGGGCGCGGCTCGGACACTGAAGCTTTCTTT
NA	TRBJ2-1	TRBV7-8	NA	CASSYLAPYSYNEQFF	TGTGCCAGCAGCTACCTAGCGCCTTACTCCTACAATGAGCAGTTCTTC
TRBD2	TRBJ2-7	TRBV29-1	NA	CSVALGTSGSYEQYF	TGCAGCGTCGCCTTGGGGACTAGCGGTTCCTACGAGCAGTACTTC
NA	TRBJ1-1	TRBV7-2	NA	CASSLEARLGAFF	TGTGCCAGCAGCTTAGAGGCGAGGTTGGGAGCTTTCTTT
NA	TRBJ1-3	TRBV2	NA	CASSVRDTGNTIYF	TGTGCCAGCAGTGTCAGGGACACTGGAAACACCATATATTTT
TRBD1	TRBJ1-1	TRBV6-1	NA	CASRMDRVTEAFF	TGTGCCAGCAGGATGGACAGGGTCACTGAAGCTTTCTTT
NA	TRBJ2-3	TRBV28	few	CASTPSVADTQYF	TGTGCCAGCACCCCGAGCGTGGCAGATACGCAGTATTTT
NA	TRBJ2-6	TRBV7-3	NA	CASSLQGLTRAGANVLTF	TGTGCCAGCAGCTTACAGGGCCTAACCAGGGCTGGGGCCAACGTCCTGACTTTC
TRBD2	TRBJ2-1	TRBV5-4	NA	CASSLSRTSKGEQFF	TGTGCCAGCAGCTTGTCCAGGACTAGTAAAGGGGAGCAGTTCTTC
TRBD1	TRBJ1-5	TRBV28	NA	CASSSGTGEQPQHF	TGTGCCAGCAGCTCCGGGACAGGGGAGCAGCCCCAGCATTTT
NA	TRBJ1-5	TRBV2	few	CASSEGGKPQHF	TGTGCCAGCAGCGAAGGTGGTAAGCCCCAGCATTTT
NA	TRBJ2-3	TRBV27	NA	CASASQSFTDTQYF	TGTGCCAGCGCTTCACAAAGCTTCACAGATACGCAGTATTTT
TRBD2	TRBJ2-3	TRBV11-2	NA	CASSVRLAEGRTDTQYF	TGTGCCAGCAGCGTCCGACTAGCGGAAGGGAGGACAGATACGCAGTATTTT
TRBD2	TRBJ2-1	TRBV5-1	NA	CASSFTSGSHNEQFF	TGCGCCAGCAGCTTTACTAGCGGGAGCCACAATGAGCAGTTCTTC
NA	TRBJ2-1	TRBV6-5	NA	CASTARAPADEQFF	TGTGCCAGCACGGCGAGAGCCCCTGCGGATGAGCAGTTCTTC
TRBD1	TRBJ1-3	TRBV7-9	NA	CASSFYRGPGNTIYF	TGTGCCAGCAGCTTCTACAGGGGACCTGGAAACACCATATATTTT
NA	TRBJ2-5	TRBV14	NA	CASSHLGSSQETQYF	TGTGCCAGCAGCCACCTCGGAAGTTCCCAAGAGACCCAGTACTTC
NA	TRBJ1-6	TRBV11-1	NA	CASSRLGGSPLHF	TGTGCCAGCAGCCGCCTGGGGGGTTCACCCCTCCACTTT
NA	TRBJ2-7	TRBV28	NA	CASSPLTYEQYF	TGTGCCAGCAGTCCTCTTACCTACGAGCAGTACTTC
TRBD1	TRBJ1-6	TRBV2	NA	CASRRISGAGGNSPLHF	TGTGCCAGCAGGAGAATATCCGGCGCAGGGGGAAATTCACCCCTCCACTTT
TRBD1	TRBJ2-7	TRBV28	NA	CASSRDRVYEQYF	TGTGCCAGCAGCCGGGACAGGGTGTACGAGCAGTACTTC
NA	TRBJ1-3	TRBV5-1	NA	CASSPALTASSGNTIYF	TGCGCCAGCAGCCCTGCCCTGACTGCCAGCTCTGGAAACACCATATATTTT
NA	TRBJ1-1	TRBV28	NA	CASSPGGFGNTEAFF	TGTGCCAGCAGCCCGGGGGGGTTTGGGAACACTGAAGCTTTCTTT
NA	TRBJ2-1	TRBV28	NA	CASSLGGSSYNEQFF	TGTGCCAGCAGTTTAGGTGGGAGCTCCTACAATGAGCAGTTCTTC
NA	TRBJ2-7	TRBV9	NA	CASSSGLPYSYEQYF	TGTGCCAGCAGCTCCGGACTACCATACTCCTACGAGCAGTACTTC
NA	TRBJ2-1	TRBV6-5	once	CASSYSGLVRNEQFF	TGTGCCAGCAGTTATTCGGGGCTAGTCCGCAATGAGCAGTTCTTC
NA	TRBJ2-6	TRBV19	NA	CATARKITGPSSGANVLTF	TGTGCCACCGCCCGTAAAATTACAGGGCCAAGCTCTGGGGCCAACGTCCTGACTTTC
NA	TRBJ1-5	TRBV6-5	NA	CASSRTHSNQPQHF	TGTGCCAGCAGCCGGACACATAGCAATCAGCCCCAGCATTTT
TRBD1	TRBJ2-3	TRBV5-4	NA	CASSQGQGGTDTQYF	TGTGCCAGCAGCCAGGGACAGGGAGGCACAGATACGCAGTATTTT
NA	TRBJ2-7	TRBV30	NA	CAWSTGASSVEQYF	TGTGCCTGGAGTACGGGGGCGTCCTCCGTCGAGCAGTACTTC
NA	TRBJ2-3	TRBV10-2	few	CASSEESPNTQYF	TGCGCCAGCAGTGAAGAGTCCCCGAATACGCAGTATTTT
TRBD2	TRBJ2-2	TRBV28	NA	CASRTSGTQARELFF	TGTGCCAGCAGGACTAGCGGGACTCAGGCAAGGGAGCTGTTTTTT
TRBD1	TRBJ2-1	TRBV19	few	CASSPTGGSLNEQFF	TGTGCCAGTAGTCCCACAGGGGGCTCTCTGAATGAGCAGTTCTTC
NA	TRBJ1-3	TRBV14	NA	CASSQVYAGNTIYF	TGTGCCAGCAGCCAAGTTTATGCTGGAAACACCATATATTTT
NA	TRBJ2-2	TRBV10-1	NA	CASSGDTRNTGELFF	TGCGCCAGCAGTGGGGACACCCGGAACACCGGGGAGCTGTTTTTT
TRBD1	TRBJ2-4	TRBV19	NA	CASSIRGQGGAKNIQYF	TGTGCCAGTAGTATTCGGGGACAGGGTGGGGCCAAAAACATTCAGTACTTC
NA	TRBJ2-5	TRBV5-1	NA	CASSFSRVGETQYF	TGCGCCAGCAGCTTTTCTAGGGTCGGAGAGACCCAGTACTTC
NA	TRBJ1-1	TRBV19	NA	CASSIYLENTEAFF	TGTGCCAGTAGTATCTACCTGGAGAACACTGAAGCTTTCTTT
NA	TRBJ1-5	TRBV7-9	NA	CASSFGVRGHDQPQHF	TGTGCCAGCAGCTTTGGGGTGCGGGGTCACGATCAGCCCCAGCATTTT
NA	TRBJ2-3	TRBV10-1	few	CASSSERNPTDTQYF	TGCGCCAGCAGTTCCGAGCGGAACCCCACAGATACGCAGTATTTT
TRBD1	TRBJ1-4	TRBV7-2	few	CASSYRQGELFF	TGTGCCAGCAGCTATCGACAGGGGGAACTGTTTTTT
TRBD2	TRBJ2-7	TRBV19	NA	CASSQRGGSGRSYEQYF	TGTGCCAGTAGCCAACGCGGGGGGTCAGGGCGGTCCTACGAGCAGTACTTC
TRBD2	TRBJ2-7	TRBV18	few	CASSPRKAGEYEQYF	TGTGCCAGCTCACCACGGAAAGCGGGAGAATACGAGCAGTACTTC
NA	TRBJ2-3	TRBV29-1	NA	CSGGFTDTQYF	TGCAGCGGCGGATTCACAGATACGCAGTATTTT
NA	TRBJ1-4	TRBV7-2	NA	CASSQQGIVNEKLFF	TGTGCCAGCAGCCAACAGGGTATAGTTAACGAAAAACTGTTTTTT
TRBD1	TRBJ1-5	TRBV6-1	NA	CASRRQGIQPQHF	TGTGCCAGCAGACGACAGGGGATTCAGCCCCAGCATTTT